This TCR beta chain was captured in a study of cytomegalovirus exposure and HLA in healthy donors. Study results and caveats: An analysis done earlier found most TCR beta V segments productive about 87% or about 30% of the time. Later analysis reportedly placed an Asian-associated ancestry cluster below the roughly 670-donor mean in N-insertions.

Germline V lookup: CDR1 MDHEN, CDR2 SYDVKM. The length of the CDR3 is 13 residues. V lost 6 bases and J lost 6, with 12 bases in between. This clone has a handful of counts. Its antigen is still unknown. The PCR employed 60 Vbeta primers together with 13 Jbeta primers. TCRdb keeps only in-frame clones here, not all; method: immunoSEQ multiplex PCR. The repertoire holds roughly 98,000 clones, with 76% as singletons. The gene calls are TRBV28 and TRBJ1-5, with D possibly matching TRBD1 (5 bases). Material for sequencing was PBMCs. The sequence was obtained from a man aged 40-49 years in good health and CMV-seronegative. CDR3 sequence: CASRTLGLQPQHF. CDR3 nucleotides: TGTGCCAGCAGGACCCTGGGGCTTCAGCCCCAGCATTTT.